The clone carrying this T cell receptor beta chain showed up just once. These data are taken from a study of shared clonotypes between healthy human individuals. Here immunoSEQ multiplex PCR was the method, and the copy in TCRdb shows in-frame clones only, minus some. The sample shows about a million clones, about 80% of them seen only once. This CDR3 comprises 13 residues. CDR1 and CDR2 from the germline V gene are MDHEN and SYDVKM. V lost 7 bases and J lost 10; bases outside the gene matches: 10. The chain carries TRBV28 and TRBJ1-1; 9 nucleotides agree with TRBD1. What was sequenced was memory CD4+ T cells sorted from blood. Subset defined: CD45RA-negative fraction. The TCR originated in a man aged 18 to 30 in good health. The CDR3 bases are TGTGCCAGCACGACAACGGGACAGGGAGGAGCTTTCTTT. Its translation is CASTTTGQGGAFF.